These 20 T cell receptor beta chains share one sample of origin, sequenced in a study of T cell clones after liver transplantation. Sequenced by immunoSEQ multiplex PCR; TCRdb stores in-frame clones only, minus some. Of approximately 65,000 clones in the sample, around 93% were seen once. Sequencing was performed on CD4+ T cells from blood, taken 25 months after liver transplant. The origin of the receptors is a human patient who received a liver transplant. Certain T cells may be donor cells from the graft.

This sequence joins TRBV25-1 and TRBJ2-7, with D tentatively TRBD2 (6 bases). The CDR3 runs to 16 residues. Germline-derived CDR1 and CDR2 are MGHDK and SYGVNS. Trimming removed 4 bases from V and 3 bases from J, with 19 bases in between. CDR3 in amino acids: CASSVRVGTRGYEQYF. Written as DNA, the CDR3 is TGTGCCAGCAGTGTTCGGGTGGGGACTCGGGGCTACGAGCAGTACTTC.

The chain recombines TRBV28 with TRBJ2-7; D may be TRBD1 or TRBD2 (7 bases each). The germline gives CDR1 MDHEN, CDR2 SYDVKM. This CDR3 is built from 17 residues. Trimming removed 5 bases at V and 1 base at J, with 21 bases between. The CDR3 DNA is TGTGCCAGCAGTGCATTGGGAGGGGGCCAGAAGTCCTACGAGCAGTACTTC. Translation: CASSALGGGQKSYEQYF.

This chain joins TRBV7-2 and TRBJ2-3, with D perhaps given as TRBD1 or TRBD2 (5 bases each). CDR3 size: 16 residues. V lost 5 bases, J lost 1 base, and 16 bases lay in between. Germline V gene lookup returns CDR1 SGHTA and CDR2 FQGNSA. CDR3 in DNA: TGTGCCAGCAGCCTACCCCGAGGGACGGGCACAGATACGCAGTATTTT. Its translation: CASSLPRGTGTDTQYF.

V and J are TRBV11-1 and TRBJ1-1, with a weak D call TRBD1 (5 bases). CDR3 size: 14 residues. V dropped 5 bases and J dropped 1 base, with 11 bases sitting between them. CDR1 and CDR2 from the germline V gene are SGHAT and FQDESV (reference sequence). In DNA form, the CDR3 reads TGTGCCAGCAGCGCCCAGGGAGGGAACACTGAAGCTTTCTTT. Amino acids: CASSAQGGNTEAFF.

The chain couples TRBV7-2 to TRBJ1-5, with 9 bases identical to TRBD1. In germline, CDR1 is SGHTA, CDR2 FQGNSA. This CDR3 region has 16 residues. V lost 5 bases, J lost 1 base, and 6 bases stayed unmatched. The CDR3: CASSLGDRVSNQPQHF. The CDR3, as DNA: TGTGCCAGCAGCCTGGGGGACAGGGTGAGCAATCAGCCCCAGCATTTT.

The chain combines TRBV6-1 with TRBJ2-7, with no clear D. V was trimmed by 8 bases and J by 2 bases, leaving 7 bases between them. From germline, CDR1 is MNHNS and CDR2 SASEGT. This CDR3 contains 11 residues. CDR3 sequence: CASRATYEQYF. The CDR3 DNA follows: TGTGCCAGCCGGGCAACCTACGAGCAGTACTTC.

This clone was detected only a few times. The CDR3 DNA reads as TGTGCCAGCAGTTTCCTCGGAGCGGCCTACAATGAGCAGTTCTTC. The encoded protein is CASSFLGAAYNEQFF. The V gene is TRBV27, the J gene TRBJ2-1; a weak D match, TRBD2 (5 bases). Trimming removed 3 bases from V and 2 bases from J, with 11 bases in between. The CDR3 is 15 residues long. Germline CDR1 is MNHEY and CDR2 is SMNVEV (reference sequence).

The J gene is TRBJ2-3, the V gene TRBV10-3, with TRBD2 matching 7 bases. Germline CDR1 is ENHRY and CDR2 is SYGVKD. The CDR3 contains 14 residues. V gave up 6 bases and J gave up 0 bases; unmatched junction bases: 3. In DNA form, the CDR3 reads TGTGCCATCAGGGGCGGGAGTAGCACAGATACGCAGTATTTT. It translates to CAIRGGSSTDTQYF.

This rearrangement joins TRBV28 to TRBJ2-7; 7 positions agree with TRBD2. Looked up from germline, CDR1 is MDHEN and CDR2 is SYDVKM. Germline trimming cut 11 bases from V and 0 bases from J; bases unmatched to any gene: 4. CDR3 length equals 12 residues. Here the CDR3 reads CASRTSSYEQYF. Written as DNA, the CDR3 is TGTGCCTCCCGGACTAGCTCCTACGAGCAGTACTTC.

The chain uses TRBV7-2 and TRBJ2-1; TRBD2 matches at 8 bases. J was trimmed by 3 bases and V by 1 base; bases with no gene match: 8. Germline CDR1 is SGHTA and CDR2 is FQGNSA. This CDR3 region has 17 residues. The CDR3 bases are TGTGCCAGCAGCTTAGTCGAGGGGACTAGATACTACAATGAGCAGTTCTTC. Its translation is CASSLVEGTRYYNEQFF.

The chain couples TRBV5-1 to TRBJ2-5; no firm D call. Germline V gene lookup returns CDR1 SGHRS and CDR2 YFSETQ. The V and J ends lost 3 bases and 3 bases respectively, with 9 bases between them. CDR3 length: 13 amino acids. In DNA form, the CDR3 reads TGCGCCAGCAGCTCCGGAGCCGAAGAGACCCAGTACTTC. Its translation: CASSSGAEETQYF.

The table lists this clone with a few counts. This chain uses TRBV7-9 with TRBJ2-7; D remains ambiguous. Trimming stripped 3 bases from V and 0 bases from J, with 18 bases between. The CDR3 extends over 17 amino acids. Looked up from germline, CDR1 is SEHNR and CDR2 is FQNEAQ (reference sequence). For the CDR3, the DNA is TGTGCCAGCAGCTTGGGGTTGGAGTACCGCAGCTCCTACGAGCAGTACTTC. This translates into CASSLGLEYRSSYEQYF.

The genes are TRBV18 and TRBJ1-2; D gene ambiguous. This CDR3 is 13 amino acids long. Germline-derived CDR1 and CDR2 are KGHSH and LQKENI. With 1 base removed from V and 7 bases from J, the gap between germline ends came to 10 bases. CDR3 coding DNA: TGTGCCAGCTCACCACGTGGGAGCACTGGCTACACCTTC. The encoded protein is CASSPRGSTGYTF. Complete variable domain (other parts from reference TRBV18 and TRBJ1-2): NAGVMQNPRHLVRRRGQEARLRCSPMKGHSHVYWYRQLPEEGLKFMVYLQKENIIDESGMPKERFSAEFPKEGPSILRIQQVVRGDSAAYFCASSPRGSTGYTFGSGTRLTVV.

CDR3 loop: CASSLASGTSGREYNEQFF. The CDR3 nucleotides read TGTGCCAGCAGCTTAGCTTCCGGGACTAGCGGGAGGGAGTACAATGAGCAGTTCTTC. V and J are TRBV7-2 and TRBJ2-1; 16 positions agree with TRBD2. The CDR3 sequence is 19 residues long. Germline CDR1 and CDR2: SGHTA and FQGNSA. V shed 0 bases and J 4 bases; nucleotides not matched to a gene: 6.

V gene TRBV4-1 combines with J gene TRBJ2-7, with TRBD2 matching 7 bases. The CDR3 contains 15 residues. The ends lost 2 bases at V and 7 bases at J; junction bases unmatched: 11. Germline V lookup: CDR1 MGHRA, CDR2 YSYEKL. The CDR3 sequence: CASSQLAVRPGEQYF. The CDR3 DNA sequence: TGCGCCAGCAGCCAACTAGCGGTCCGACCGGGAGAGCAGTACTTC.

The CDR3 DNA is TGTGCCAGCAGCTTAGTTGGCCAGATCACAGATACGCAGTATTTT. Residues: CASSLVGQITDTQYF. The gene calls are TRBV7-9 and TRBJ2-3; D not resolved. This CDR3 spans 15 amino acids. V was cut by 1 base and J by 2 bases, with 10 bases left in between. Germline V CDR1 and CDR2: SEHNR, FQNEAQ (reference sequence).

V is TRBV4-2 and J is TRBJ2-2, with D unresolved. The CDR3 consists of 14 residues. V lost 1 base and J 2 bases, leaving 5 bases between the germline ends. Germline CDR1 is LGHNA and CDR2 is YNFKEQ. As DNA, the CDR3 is TGTGCCAGCAGCCAAGTGCCAAACACCGGGGAGCTGTTTTTT. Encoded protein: CASSQVPNTGELFF.

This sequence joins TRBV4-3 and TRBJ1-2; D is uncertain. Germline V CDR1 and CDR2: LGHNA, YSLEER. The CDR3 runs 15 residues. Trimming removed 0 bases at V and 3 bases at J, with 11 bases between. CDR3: CASSQENIPDYGYTF. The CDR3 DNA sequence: TGCGCCAGCAGCCAAGAGAATATCCCAGACTATGGCTACACCTTC.

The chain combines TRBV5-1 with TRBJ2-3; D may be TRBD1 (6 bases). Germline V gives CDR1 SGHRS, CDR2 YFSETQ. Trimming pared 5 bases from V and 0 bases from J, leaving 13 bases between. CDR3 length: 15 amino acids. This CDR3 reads CASRLDSPSTDTQYF. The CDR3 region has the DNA TGCGCCAGCAGGCTGGACAGTCCTAGCACAGATACGCAGTATTTT.

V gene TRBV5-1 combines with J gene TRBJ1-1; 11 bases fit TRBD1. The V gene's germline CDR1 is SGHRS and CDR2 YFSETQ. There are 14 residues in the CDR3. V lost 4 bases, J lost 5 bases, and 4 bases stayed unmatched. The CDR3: CASSPGTGGTEAFF. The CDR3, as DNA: TGCGCCAGCAGCCCCGGGACAGGGGGAACTGAAGCTTTCTTT.